Each of the 14 T cell receptor beta chains below was sequenced from the same sample in a study of T cells after yellow fever vaccination. TCRdb analysed the 5' RACE reads with MiXCR anew, one entry per CDR3 protein. Of a few hundred thousand distinct CDR3 sequences in the sample, roughly 8.6% were seen once. The source material was PBMCs, sampled approximately 47 days after the first yellow fever vaccination. The receptors originated from a man between 18 and 29 years old who received the YFV17D yellow fever vaccine.

This chain joins TRBV6-4 and TRBJ2-3; unclear D gene. CDR3 size: 14 residues. V was pared by 5 bases and J by 3 bases, with 12 bases between. From germline, CDR1 is MRHNA and CDR2 SNTAGT. CDR3: CASSWLPGTDTQYF. The CDR3 DNA follows: TGTGCCAGCAGTTGGTTACCTGGGACAGATACGCAGTATTTT.

This clonotype has just a few counts. The gene calls are TRBV10-3 and TRBJ1-5; perhaps TRBD1 as D (5 bases). The ends were cut back, 7 bases at V and 4 bases at J, with 11 bases in the middle. Germline V lookup: CDR1 ENHRY, CDR2 SYGVKD. The CDR3 covers 13 residues. CDR3 nucleotides: TGTGCCATCACCGACAGTCAGAATCAGCCCCAGCATTTT. It codes for CAITDSQNQPQHF.

V and J are TRBV6-6 and TRBJ1-4; D is uncertain. Germline V CDR1 and CDR2: MNHNY, SVGAGI (reference sequence). V lost 7 bases, J lost 8 bases, and 11 bases lay in between. This CDR3 has 12 amino acids. In DNA form, the CDR3 reads TGTGCCAGCACCTATTTGAACGAAAAACTGTTTTTT. This codes for CASTYLNEKLFF.

A few counts support this clonotype. V is TRBV7-9 and J is TRBJ2-7; D is unclear. V was clipped by 5 bases and J by 4 bases, with 9 bases between them. Germline CDR1 and CDR2: SEHNR and FQNEAQ (reference sequence). This CDR3 spans 12 amino acids. The CDR3 DNA is TGTGCCAGCAGCCGACACCTATACGAGCAGTACTTC. It yields the protein CASSRHLYEQYF.

This clonotype has only a few counts. The rearrangement joins TRBV12-3 or TRBV12-4 to TRBJ2-1; D is possibly TRBD2 (6 bases). The ends were cut back, 1 base at V and 4 bases at J, with 14 bases in the middle. The CDR3 is 16 residues long. The CDR3 loop reads CASSLGGAEAYNEQFF. CDR3 nucleotide sequence: TGTGCCAGCAGTTTAGGCGGGGCCGAAGCTTACAATGAGCAGTTCTTC.

There are a few counts of this clonotype. The J gene is TRBJ1-1, the V gene TRBV7-3, with TRBD1 as a possible D gene (6 bases). Trimming stripped 2 bases from V and 6 bases from J, with 10 bases between. CDR1 is SGHTA and CDR2 is FQGTGA in the germline V gene. The CDR3 consists of 13 residues. CDR3: CASSLLKGAEAFF. CDR3 in DNA: TGTGCCAGCAGCTTACTCAAGGGGGCTGAAGCTTTCTTT.

The chain couples TRBV7-8 to TRBJ1-1; tentative D call: TRBD1 (5 bases). V shed 1 base and J shed 8 bases, with 5 bases lying between them. The CDR3 has 11 amino acids. The germline CDR1 and CDR2 sequences are SGHVS and FQNEAQ. As DNA, the CDR3 is TGTGCCAGCAGCTTAGAGGGGGAAGCTTTCTTT. It yields the protein CASSLEGEAFF.

Ten or more counts support this clonotype. This chain links TRBV5-1 with TRBJ1-6; a weak D match, TRBD1 (6 bases). Deletions cut 1 base from V and 5 bases from J, with 19 bases between. CDR1 and CDR2 (germline): SGHRS, YFSETQ. The CDR3 covers 18 residues. Written as DNA, the CDR3 is TGCGCCAGCAGCTTGAGGGGGACGACCCGGACTGATAATTCACCCCTCCACTTT. It yields the protein CASSLRGTTRTDNSPLHF. The entire variable domain, with the rest obtained from reference TRBV5-1 and TRBJ1-6, is as follows: KAGVTQTPRYLIKTRGQQVTLSCSPISGHRSVSWYQQTPGQGLQFLFEYFSETQRNKGNFPGRFSGRQFSNSRSEMNVSTLELGDSALYLCASSLRGTTRTDNSPLHFGNGTRLTVT.

This clonotype has a handful of counts. The chain has TRBV5-1 and TRBJ1-3; no clear D. The V end was cut by 5 bases, the J end by 2 bases, with 14 bases between. The germline CDR1 and CDR2 sequences are SGHRS and YFSETQ. This CDR3 spans 15 amino acids. CDR3 DNA: TGCGCCAGCAGAGAGCAGAGCGATCCTGGAAACACCATATATTTT. This gives the protein CASREQSDPGNTIYF. Full variable domain (outside the CDR3, taken from reference TRBV5-1 and TRBJ1-3): KAGVTQTPRYLIKTRGQQVTLSCSPISGHRSVSWYQQTPGQGLQFLFEYFSETQRNKGNFPGRFSGRQFSNSRSEMNVSTLELGDSALYLCASREQSDPGNTIYFGEGSWLTVV.

The J gene is TRBJ1-1, the V gene TRBV6-5, with a tentative D call TRBD1 (5 bases). V shed 0 bases and J shed 4 bases, with 12 bases lying between them. Per the germline V gene, CDR1 is MNHEY and CDR2 is SVGAGI. CDR3 size: 15 residues. This chain's CDR3 is CASSYSGRVSTEAFF. CDR3 sequence (DNA): TGTGCCAGCAGTTACTCCGGCAGGGTGAGCACTGAAGCTTTCTTT.

The chain joins TRBV11-2 to TRBJ2-5; D tentatively reads TRBD1 or TRBD2 (5 bases each). The germline V gene has CDR1 SGHAT and CDR2 FQNNGV. The length of the CDR3 is 18 residues. Trimming removed 5 bases from V and 2 bases from J, with 24 bases in between. This chain's CDR3 is CASSEGTLILPQQETQYF. For the CDR3, the DNA is TGTGCCAGCAGCGAAGGGACCCTGATCCTTCCTCAACAAGAGACCCAGTACTTC.

This clonotype was seen repeatedly, ten times or more. The J gene is TRBJ2-3, the V gene TRBV20-1; D ambiguous. The germline gives CDR1 DFQATT, CDR2 SNEGSKA (reference sequence). V was shortened by 1 base and J by 2 bases, with 22 bases between the two germline ends. The CDR3 contains 18 residues. The CDR3 loop reads CSARALEVSVYPTDTQYF. CDR3 bases: TGCAGTGCTAGAGCTCTAGAAGTGAGCGTCTATCCCACAGATACGCAGTATTTT.

This clonotype has more than one count but fewer than ten. CDR3: CASSKTGGKWLATNEKLFF. The DNA of the CDR3 is TGTGCCAGCAGCAAAACAGGGGGCAAGTGGTTAGCAACTAATGAAAAACTGTTTTTT. The V call is TRBV11-2, the J call TRBJ1-4; 9 bases match TRBD1. This CDR3 is built from 19 residues. The germline CDR1 and CDR2 sequences are SGHAT and FQNNGV. The V gene end was trimmed by 5 bases and the J gene end by 0 bases; junction bases not matched to a gene: 13. Using reference TRBV11-2 and TRBJ1-4 for the parts outside the CDR3, the full variable domain is EAGVAQSPRYKIIEKRQSVAFWCNPISGHATLYWYQQILGQGPKLLIQFQNNGVVDDSQLPKDRFSAERLKGVDSTLKIQPAKLEDSAVYLCASSKTGGKWLATNEKLFFGSGTQLSVL.

This clonotype was recorded a few times. The V gene is TRBV24-1, the J gene TRBJ1-6, with D uncertain. The CDR3 has 14 amino acids. Germline V gives CDR1 KGHDR, CDR2 SFDVKD. V was pared by 5 bases and J by 9 bases, with 13 bases between. In nucleotides, the CDR3 is TGTGCCACCAGTGGCCCCGACGAGGCTTCACCCCTCCACTTT. Its protein product is CATSGPDEASPLHF.